A single sample is the source of the 25 T cell receptor beta chains below, sequenced in a study of regulatory T cells in long-lasting Graves disease. CDR3-region Arm-PCR and iRepertoire HTBI primers produced the TCR beta libraries. TCRdb redid the calling of the multiplex PCR reads with MiXCR, one entry per CDR3 protein. This repertoire shows approximately 350,000 distinct CDR3 sequences, 12% found once; its top ten account for approximately 17%. The time point is: newly diagnosed GD, antithyroid drugs for less than 3 months. Isolated PBMC RNA provided the starting material for the TCR library. These data were also reused for a study on T cells in Graves' hyperthyroidism and ophthalmopathy.

The source material was peripheral blood mononuclear cells (PBMCs), sampled at new diagnosis, from a patient treated with antithyroid drugs. Receptor source: a woman aged 18-29 years with Graves disease.

This clonotype was seen repeatedly, ten times or more. The chain employs TRBV6-2 or TRBV6-3 and TRBJ2-1, with D possibly matching TRBD2 (5 bases). The CDR3 sequence is 12 residues long. Trimming took off 6 bases at V and 9 bases at J, with 12 bases between the two ends. CDR1 MNHEY and CDR2 SVGEGT come from the germline V gene. The chain's CDR3 is CASSTLGSEQFF. The CDR3 DNA is TGTGCCAGCAGCACCCTGGGGAGTGAGCAGTTCTTC.

The chain uses TRBV29-1 and TRBJ1-4; D call uncertain. The germline V and J ends were trimmed by 7 bases and 0 bases, with 6 bases remaining between them. From germline, CDR1 is SQVTM and CDR2 ANQGSEA. This CDR3 has 12 residues. DNA for the CDR3: TGCAGCGGAAGGTCAACTAATGAAAAACTGTTTTTT. Translated: CSGRSTNEKLFF.

V and J are TRBV10-3 and TRBJ2-7; D perhaps matches TRBD1 (7 bases). The CDR3 totals 15 residues. Germline values: CDR1 ENHRY, CDR2 SYGVKD. The ends were cut back, 0 bases at V and 8 bases at J, with 17 bases in the middle. The CDR3 DNA sequence: TGTGCCATCAGTGAGTCGGTTCAGGGGGGAAATAAGCAGTACTTC. Its protein product is CAISESVQGGNKQYF.

This clonotype was found many times. The chain employs TRBV7-8 and TRBJ2-7; 8 bases map to TRBD2. CDR3 length: 15 residues. Germline values: CDR1 SGHVS, CDR2 FQNEAQ. The trim removed 3 bases at V and 2 bases at J, leaving 6 bases unmatched. Written as DNA, the CDR3 is TGTGCCAGCAGCTTCCGGGAGGGCCCCCCCTACGAGCAGTACTTC. It translates to CASSFREGPPYEQYF.

In DNA, the CDR3 is TGTGCCAGCAGTTACAGCGGGGGACGCTACACCTTC. This encodes CASSYSGGRYTF. The chain is built from TRBV6-2 or TRBV6-3 and TRBJ1-2; maybe TRBD1 (5 bases). The CDR3 loop spans 12 amino acids. The ends were cut back, 2 bases at V and 9 bases at J, with 10 bases in the middle. CDR1 is MNHEY, CDR2 SVGEGT, per germline.

This clonotype was counted at least ten times. The rearrangement links TRBV18 to TRBJ2-2; no firm D call. The ends were cut back, 6 bases at V and 7 bases at J, with 6 bases in the middle. Looked up from germline, CDR1 is KGHSH and CDR2 is LQKENI. The CDR3 contains 11 residues. CDR3 sequence reads: CASSPVGELFF. The DNA of the CDR3 is TGTGCCAGCTCTCCGGTCGGGGAGCTGTTTTTT.

The V call is TRBV9, the J call TRBJ2-7; maybe TRBD2 (5 bases). Deletions cut 0 bases from V and 9 bases from J, with 13 bases between. The germline CDR1 and CDR2 sequences are SGDLS and YYNGEE. The CDR3 length is 13 residues. CDR3 nucleotide sequence: TGTGCCAGCAGCGTAGGAGGGAGTGGTTTGCAGTACTTC. Protein sequence: CASSVGGSGLQYF. Full variable domain (missing parts from reference TRBV9 and TRBJ2-7): DSGVTQTPKHLITATGQRVTLRCSPRSGDLSVYWYQQSLDQGLQFLIQYYNGEERAKGNILERFSAQQFPDLHSELNLSSLELGDSALYFCASSVGGSGLQYFGPGTRLTVT.

This clonotype was counted ten times or more. The chain couples TRBV7-3 to TRBJ2-3; the D gene is possibly TRBD1 (5 bases). CDR1 and CDR2 (germline): SGHTA, FQGTGA. Deletions cut 1 base from V and 6 bases from J, with 11 bases between. This CDR3 region has 14 residues. The CDR3 loop reads CASSLMTAGDTQYF. Written as DNA, the CDR3 is TGTGCCAGCAGCTTAATGACAGCCGGGGATACGCAGTATTTT.

The genes are TRBV5-1 and TRBJ2-1; TRBD2 agrees at 8 bases. V shed 0 bases and J 6 bases; nucleotides not matched to a gene: 2. This CDR3 is 14 amino acids long. CDR1 is SGHRS, CDR2 YFSETQ, per germline. The CDR3 nucleotides read TGCGCCAGCAGCTTGGTGGGACTAGGCAATGAGCAGTTCTTC. Its protein is CASSLVGLGNEQFF.

At least ten counts were recorded for this clonotype. The rearrangement uses TRBV10-3 and TRBJ2-3, with TRBD2 identical over 13 bases. V shed 3 bases and J 4 bases; nucleotides not matched to a gene: 1. The germline V gene encodes CDR1 ENHRY and CDR2 SYGVKD. This CDR3 spans 15 amino acids. Here the CDR3 reads CAISELAGGADTQYF. In DNA form, the CDR3 reads TGTGCCATCAGTGAACTAGCGGGAGGGGCAGATACGCAGTATTTT.

In this sample, this clonotype turned up many times. The chain uses TRBV7-8 and TRBJ1-3, with D perhaps matching TRBD1 (5 bases). V was clipped by 5 bases and J by 0 bases, with 11 bases between them. The CDR3 runs to 15 residues. Per germline, CDR1 SGHVS and CDR2 FQNEAQ. CDR3 DNA: TGTGCCAGCAGCGTCCAGGGTTACTCTGGAAACACCATATATTTT. Its translation: CASSVQGYSGNTIYF.

This clonotype was seen at least ten times. Mismatch with germline at one junction end may stem from a read error. The genes are TRBV7-7 and TRBJ2-1, with D tentatively TRBD1 (6 bases). This CDR3 has 14 residues. Germline CDR1 SSHAT, CDR2 FNYEAQ (reference sequence). CDR3 loop: CASSLGGQSDEQFF. CDR3 DNA: TGTGCTAGCAGCTTAGGCGGACAGTCGGATGAGCAGTTCTTC.

This clonotype was counted many times. V gene TRBV10-1 combines with J gene TRBJ2-1, with TRBD1 identical over 7 bases. The CDR3 contains 15 residues. Trimming at V came to 2 bases and at J to 6 bases, leaving 7 bases not matched to a gene. CDR1 is WNHNN and CDR2 is SYGVQD in the germline V gene (reference sequence). CDR3 residues: CASSEQGELFNEQFF. Here the CDR3 DNA reads TGCGCCAGCAGTGAGCAGGGGGAGTTATTCAATGAGCAGTTCTTC.

This clonotype occurred many times. V usage is TRBV7-2 and J usage is TRBJ1-1; D possibly corresponds to TRBD1 (6 bases). The CDR3 is 13 residues long. Trimming cost V 1 base and J 10 bases, with 13 bases left between them. Germline V gene lookup returns CDR1 SGHTA and CDR2 FQGNSA. CDR3 sequence: CASSLEGGGIAFF. Here the CDR3 DNA reads TGTGCCAGCAGCTTAGAGGGGGGGGGAATAGCTTTCTTT.

This clonotype was found many times. In DNA form, the CDR3 reads TGTGCCAGCAGCCTTTTCGGGACAGGGGTCGGAGAGACCCAGTACTTC. Amino acids: CASSLFGTGVGETQYF. The chain recombines TRBV3-1 with TRBJ2-5; 10 bases are a match to TRBD1. The germline gives CDR1 LGHDT, CDR2 YNNKEL (reference sequence). CDR3 size: 16 residues. Losses at the gene ends were 4 bases for V and 4 bases for J; bases not matched to a gene: 9.

This clonotype has a count of ten or more. The chain links TRBV20-1 to TRBJ2-1, with unresolved D. Germline V gene lookup returns CDR1 DFQATT and CDR2 SNEGSKA (reference sequence). The CDR3 loop spans 17 amino acids. Trimming left V 1 base short and J 7 bases short, with 23 bases between. The CDR3 here is CSARVSAPYAMGNEQFF. The CDR3 region has the DNA TGCAGTGCTAGAGTCTCTGCCCCCTATGCCATGGGTAATGAGCAGTTCTTC.

This clonotype showed up many times. V gene TRBV7-3 combines with J gene TRBJ2-1; the D gene is possibly TRBD2 (6 bases). CDR3 length: 15 residues. V was clipped by 2 bases and J by 4 bases, with 12 bases between them. Germline V lookup: CDR1 SGHTA, CDR2 FQGTGA. CDR3 DNA sequence: TGTGCCAGCAGCTTATTGGCTAGCGTATACAATGAGCAGTTCTTC. It yields the protein CASSLLASVYNEQFF.

The sample holds many counts of this clonotype. The chain recombines TRBV27 with TRBJ2-2; 9 nucleotides match TRBD2. This CDR3 comprises 17 residues. The V and J ends lost 3 bases and 3 bases, in that order; junction bases with no gene match: 8. CDR1 and CDR2 (germline): MNHEY, SMNVEV (reference sequence). Here the CDR3 DNA reads TGTGCCAGCAGTTTTATTGGGTGGACTAGCGACACCGGGGAGCTGTTTTTT. It codes for CASSFIGWTSDTGELFF.

This clonotype was seen ten or more times. The V call is TRBV20-1, the J call TRBJ2-3; 8 bases are a match to TRBD1. The germline V gene encodes CDR1 DFQATT and CDR2 SNEGSKA (reference sequence). With V trimmed by 5 bases and J by 1 base, 8 bases remained unmatched. The CDR3 totals 15 residues. The CDR3 reads CSAPPPGQGTDTQYF. The CDR3 region has the DNA TGCAGTGCTCCACCACCGGGACAGGGCACAGATACGCAGTATTTT.

This clonotype occurred many times. The rearrangement joins TRBV3-1 to TRBJ1-2, with TRBD1 matching 10 bases. The CDR3 totals 17 residues. V shed 2 bases, J shed 3 bases, and the junction held 9 bases outside the gene matches. Germline lookup yields CDR1 LGHDT and CDR2 YNNKEL (reference sequence). This chain's CDR3 is CASSQRPGQGSDYGYTF. The CDR3 nucleotides read TGTGCCAGCAGCCAAAGACCGGGACAGGGGTCGGACTATGGCTACACCTTC.

This clonotype was observed many times. The J gene is TRBJ2-6, the V gene TRBV6-1; D possibly corresponds to TRBD1 (5 bases). From germline, CDR1 is MNHNS and CDR2 SASEGT. The CDR3 is 14 residues long. V was shortened by 10 bases and J by 0 bases, with 10 bases between the two germline ends. The CDR3 sequence is CAIGQSSGANVLTF. CDR3 nucleotides: TGTGCCATCGGACAAAGCTCTGGGGCCAACGTCCTGACTTTC.

This clonotype was detected ten times or more. The rearrangement uses TRBV18 and TRBJ1-5; the D is unclear. V was shortened by 6 bases and J by 5 bases, with 14 bases between the two germline ends. The CDR3 has 14 residues. Germline V lookup: CDR1 KGHSH, CDR2 LQKENI. CDR3 coding DNA: TGTGCCAGCTCCCTACTCCCGCGCGATCAGCCCCAGCATTTT. Translating gives CASSLLPRDQPQHF.

This clonotype was counted many times. This chain joins TRBV12-3 or TRBV12-4 and TRBJ1-4; the D gene is possibly TRBD1 (5 bases). V was clipped by 3 bases and J by 5 bases, with 7 bases between them. This CDR3 region has 13 residues. CDR3 residues: CASSLSGNEKLFF. The CDR3, as DNA: TGTGCCAGCAGTTTGTCAGGGAATGAAAAACTGTTTTTT.

This clonotype showed up many times. The chain combines TRBV7-9 with TRBJ1-1; D is possibly TRBD1 (6 bases). This CDR3 is 16 amino acids long. The germline CDR1 and CDR2 sequences are SEHNR and FQNEAQ (reference sequence). Trimming removed 5 bases from V and 5 bases from J, with 21 bases in between. The CDR3 loop is CASSTFGAGAGTEAFF. The CDR3 region has the DNA TGTGCCAGCAGCACCTTCGGCGCAGGGGCAGGGACTGAAGCTTTCTTT.

V and J are TRBV5-8 and TRBJ1-2; maybe TRBD1 (6 bases). Trimming left V 9 bases short and J 5 bases short, with 23 bases between. Germline CDR1 SGHTS, CDR2 YDEGEE. The CDR3 runs to 15 residues. The CDR3 DNA reads as TGTGCCACCACCCGTCCTGGGTCAGGGGCGTATGGCTACACCTTC. It yields the protein CATTRPGSGAYGYTF.